This T cell receptor (beta chain) was retrieved from a study of T cells in Graves' hyperthyroidism and ophthalmopathy. About the study: Upon initial diagnosis and before any treatment, peripheral blood was collected. Study-wide results and caveats: Most thyroid clonotypes that were expanded above 0.001 also turned up in blood.

The germline V gene has CDR1 SNHLY and CDR2 FYNNEI. This CDR3 region has 16 residues. V was cut by 2 bases and J by 4 bases, with 14 bases left in between. Hyperthyroidism of Graves' type that showed no ophthalmopathy progression within 18 months was stable. Patients with uncontrolled infections, other autoimmune diseases, pregnancy or lactation were excluded. In its sample, this clonotype was seen many times. Antigen unknown. Using RNA transcripts as the source, TCR beta CDR3 regions were amplified. The HTBI set primed first-round TCR CDR3 RT-PCR. TCRdb re-analysed the multiplex PCR reads in MiXCR, keeping a single row per CDR3 protein. Of some 440,000 distinct CDR3 sequences listed, less than 20% are singletons.

The chain uses TRBV2 and TRBJ2-2, with D tentatively TRBD1 (5 bases). This clonotype was obtained from a woman aged 18-30 years with Graves' hyperthyroidism. Sequencing input: blood. The CDR3 loop reads CASSESRAKTTGELFF. DNA of the CDR3: TGTGCCAGCAGTGAATCCAGGGCTAAGACCACCGGGGAGCTGTTTTTT. Full variable domain (remainder filled in from reference TRBV2 and TRBJ2-2): EPEVTQTPSHQVTQMGQEVILRCVPISNHLYFYWYRQILGQKVEFLVSFYNNEISEKSEIFDDQFSVERPDGSNFTLKIRSTKLEDSAMYFCASSESRAKTTGELFFGEGSRLTVL.